This T cell receptor beta chain was captured in a study of patients and donors after allogeneic stem cell transplantation. This clonotype has a count of ten or more. Using its own MiXCR run on the RT-PCR reads, TCRdb lists one record per CDR3 protein. The table records roughly 940,000 distinct CDR3 sequences, roughly 17% of them present only once. The length of the CDR3 is 14 residues. The V end was cut by 6 bases, the J end by 4 bases, with 15 bases between. The TCR was taken from a human donor who was either an allogeneic HSCT recipient or a stem cell or donor lymphocyte infusion donor (not recorded which). It is not recorded whose cells these are; they may come from a transplant donor. This rearrangement joins TRBV12-3 or TRBV12-4 to TRBJ1-2; no definite D call. The material sequenced was blood, either unsorted or a sorted T cell fraction (not recorded which). The CDR3 protein is CASRDSGFSYGYTF. The CDR3 region has the DNA TGTGCCAGCAGGGATAGTGGGTTCAGCTATGGCTACACCTTC.